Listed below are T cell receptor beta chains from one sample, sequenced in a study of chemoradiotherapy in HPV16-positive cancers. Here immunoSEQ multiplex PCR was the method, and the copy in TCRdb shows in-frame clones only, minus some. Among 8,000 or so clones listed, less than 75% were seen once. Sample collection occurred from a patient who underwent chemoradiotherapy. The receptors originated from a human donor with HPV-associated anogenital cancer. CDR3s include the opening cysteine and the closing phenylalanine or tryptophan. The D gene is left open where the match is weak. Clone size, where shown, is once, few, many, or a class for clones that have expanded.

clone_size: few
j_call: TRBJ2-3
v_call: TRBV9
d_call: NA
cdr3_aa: CASSVGASTDTQYF
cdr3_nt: TGTGCCAGCAGCGTAGGCGCAAGCACAGATACGCAGTATTTT

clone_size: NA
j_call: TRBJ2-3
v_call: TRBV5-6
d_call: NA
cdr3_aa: CASSLMGLYTDTQYF
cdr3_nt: TGTGCCAGCAGCTTGATGGGACTGTACACAGATACGCAGTATTTT

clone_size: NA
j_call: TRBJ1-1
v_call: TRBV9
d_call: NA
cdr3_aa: CASSSSGRGTEAFF
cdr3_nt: TGTGCCAGCAGCTCCTCAGGGAGGGGGACTGAAGCTTTCTTT

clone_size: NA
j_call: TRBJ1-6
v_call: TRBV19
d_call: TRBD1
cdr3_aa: CASSNHRTGSTAPLHF
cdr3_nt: TGTGCCAGTAGTAATCACCGGACAGGGAGTACGGCACCCCTCCACTTT

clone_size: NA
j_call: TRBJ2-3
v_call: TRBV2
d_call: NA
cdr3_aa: CASSSTDTQYF
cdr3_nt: TGTGCCAGCAGTAGCACAGATACGCAGTATTTT

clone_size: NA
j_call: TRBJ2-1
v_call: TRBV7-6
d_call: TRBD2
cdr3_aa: CASSLVAGTRSNEQFF
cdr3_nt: TGTGCCAGCAGCTTAGTCGCCGGGACTAGAAGCAATGAGCAGTTCTTC

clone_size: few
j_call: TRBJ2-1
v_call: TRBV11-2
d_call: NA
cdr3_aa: CASSPNRAYNEQFF
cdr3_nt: TGTGCCAGCAGCCCCAACCGGGCCTACAATGAGCAGTTCTTC

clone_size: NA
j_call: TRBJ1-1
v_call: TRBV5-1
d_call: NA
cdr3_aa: CASSKGTNTEAFF
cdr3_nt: TGCGCCAGCAGCAAGGGGACGAACACTGAAGCTTTCTTT

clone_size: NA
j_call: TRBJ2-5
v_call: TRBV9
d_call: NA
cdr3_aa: CASSVNGVGKEETQYF
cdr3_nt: TGTGCCAGCAGCGTTAACGGGGTGGGAAAGGAAGAGACCCAGTACTTC

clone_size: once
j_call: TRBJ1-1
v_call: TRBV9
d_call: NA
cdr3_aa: CASSEQLSFSEAFF
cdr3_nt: TGTGCCAGCAGCGAACAGTTGTCGTTTTCTGAAGCTTTCTTT

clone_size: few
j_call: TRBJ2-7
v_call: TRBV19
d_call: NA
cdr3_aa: CASSIAGGSYEQYF
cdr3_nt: TGTGCCAGTAGTATAGCTGGCGGATCCTACGAGCAGTACTTC

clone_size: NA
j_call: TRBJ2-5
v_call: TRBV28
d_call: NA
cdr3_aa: CASRPSGHLQETQYF
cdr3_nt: TGTGCCAGCAGGCCGTCGGGACATCTCCAAGAGACCCAGTACTTC

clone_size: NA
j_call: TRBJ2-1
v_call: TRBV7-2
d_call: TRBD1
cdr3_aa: CASSNRGEQFF
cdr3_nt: TGTGCCAGCTCGAACAGGGGAGAGCAGTTCTTC

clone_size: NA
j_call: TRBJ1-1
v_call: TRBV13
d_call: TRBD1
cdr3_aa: CASLRAGGTEAFF
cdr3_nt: TGTGCCAGCTTACGGGCAGGGGGCACTGAAGCTTTCTTT

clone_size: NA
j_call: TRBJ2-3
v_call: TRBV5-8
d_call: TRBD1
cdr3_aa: CASSKTGASTDTQYF
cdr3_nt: TGTGCCAGCAGCAAGACAGGGGCGAGCACAGATACGCAGTATTTT

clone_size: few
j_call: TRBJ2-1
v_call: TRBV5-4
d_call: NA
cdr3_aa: CASSLGPGAQNEQFF
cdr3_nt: TGTGCCAGCAGCTTGGGTCCCGGGGCCCAAAATGAGCAGTTCTTC